Listed below are T cell receptor beta chains from one sample, sequenced in a study of PD-L1 blockade in urothelial cancer. Produced via immunoSEQ multiplex PCR; TCRdb's table is partial and in-frame only. In the table there are about 51,000 clones, 88% of which are singletons. The source material was PBMCs, sampled around atezolizumab (anti-PD-L1) treatment. These receptors all stem from a man in his 60s with urothelial cancer. Each CDR3 is given with its conserved first and last residue. The D gene is left open where the match is weak. Expanded clones are given a class, and other clones once, few, many or no size at all.

v_call,d_call,j_call,clone_size,cdr3_aa,cdr3_nt
TRBV29-1,.,TRBJ2-1,.,CSVDTFYNEQFF,TGCAGCGTTGACACTTTCTACAATGAGCAGTTCTTC
TRBV6-1,TRBD1,TRBJ2-7,.,CASSQRTGGYEQYF,TGTGCCAGCAGTCAACGGACAGGGGGCTACGAGCAGTACTTC
TRBV6-6,TRBD2,TRBJ2-3,few,CASSSQAGGGPDTQYF,TGTGCCAGCAGTTCTCAAGCGGGGGGCGGGCCAGATACGCAGTATTTT
TRBV7-2,.,TRBJ1-5,once,CASSLRGTAGWGNQPQHF,TGTGCCAGCAGCTTAAGAGGCACAGCGGGTTGGGGCAATCAGCCCCAGCATTTT
TRBV5-1,.,TRBJ2-3,.,CASSFGDTQYF,TGCGCCAGCAGCTTCGGAGATACGCAGTATTTT
TRBV25-1,.,TRBJ1-4,.,CASSEPRGAKEKLFF,TGTGCCAGCAGTGAACCCAGGGGCGCTAAGGAAAAACTGTTTTTT
TRBV7-6,.,TRBJ1-4,.,CASSLAGQATNEKLFF,TGTGCCAGCAGCTTAGCGGGACAAGCAACTAATGAAAAACTGTTTTTT
TRBV5-1,.,TRBJ1-1,.,CASSLGALNTEAFF,TGCGCCAGCAGCTTGGGGGCCCTTAACACTGAAGCTTTCTTT
TRBV19,TRBD2,TRBJ2-4,.,CASSIDSSTSGQYF,TGTGCCAGTAGTATAGATTCGTCGACTAGCGGACAGTACTTC
TRBV5-1,.,TRBJ1-5,.,CASSLGINQPQHF,TGCGCCAGCAGCTTGGGTATCAATCAGCCCCAGCATTTT
TRBV19,TRBD1,TRBJ1-5,.,CASSMDRGRGSNQPQHF,TGTGCCAGTAGTATGGACAGGGGGCGGGGAAGCAATCAGCCCCAGCATTTT
TRBV6-1,TRBD2,TRBJ2-7,.,CASSLQGGGGAGQYF,TGTGCCAGCAGCCTCCAAGGGGGCGGGGGGGCCGGGCAGTACTTC
TRBV30,.,TRBJ2-6,.,CAWSGRGAGANVLTF,TGTGCCTGGAGTGGGCGGGGAGCTGGGGCCAACGTCCTGACTTTC
TRBV9,TRBD2,TRBJ2-1,once,CASSVGLAGFMRLRSYNEQFF,TGTGCCAGCAGCGTAGGGCTAGCGGGATTTATGAGGTTGCGGTCCTACAATGAGCAGTTCTTC
TRBV19,TRBD1,TRBJ2-1,.,CASRTTGYNEQFF,TGTGCCAGTAGGACGACAGGGTACAATGAGCAGTTCTTC
TRBV6-6,.,TRBJ1-1,.,CASSYSEGVTTEAFF,TGTGCCAGCAGTTACTCCGAAGGGGTGACCACTGAAGCTTTCTTT
TRBV15,.,TRBJ2-2,.,CATSRAGDGTGELFF,TGTGCCACCAGCAGAGCGGGAGATGGAACCGGGGAGCTGTTTTTT
TRBV18,TRBD1,TRBJ1-1,.,CASSPVRTGEAFF,TGTGCCAGCTCACCAGTACGGACAGGTGAAGCTTTCTTT
TRBV6-5,TRBD2,TRBJ2-2,.,CASRRAGESAGELFF,TGTGCCAGCAGAAGAGCGGGAGAGTCGGCTGGGGAGCTGTTTTTT
TRBV7-2,TRBD2,TRBJ2-1,.,CASSPIDRSGKVF,TGTGCCAGCAGCCCGATAGACCGTAGCGGGAAAGTCTTC
TRBV18,.,TRBJ2-2,.,CASSPPGSGNTGELFF,TGTGCCAGCTCACCACCGGGTAGCGGGAACACCGGGGAGCTGTTTTTT
TRBV28,TRBD2,TRBJ2-7,.,CASSRTSGSSYEQYF,TGTGCCAGCAGTAGGACTAGCGGGAGCTCCTACGAGCAGTACTTC
TRBV9,.,TRBJ2-1,.,CASSAQTRTNEQFF,TGTGCCAGCAGCGCCCAGACAAGAACCAATGAGCAGTTCTTC
TRBV10-2,TRBD2,TRBJ2-5,.,CASRAHRLAGRQETQYF,TGCGCCAGCAGGGCGCACAGACTAGCGGGTCGGCAAGAGACCCAGTACTTC
TRBV9,.,TRBJ2-1,.,CASSGRMVSGGGYNEQFF,TGTGCCAGCAGCGGCCGGATGGTGTCGGGGGGCGGGTACAATGAGCAGTTCTTC
TRBV4-3,TRBD2,TRBJ2-3,.,CASSARTSGNTDTQYF,TGCGCCAGCAGCGCCCGGACTAGCGGGAACACAGATACGCAGTATTTT